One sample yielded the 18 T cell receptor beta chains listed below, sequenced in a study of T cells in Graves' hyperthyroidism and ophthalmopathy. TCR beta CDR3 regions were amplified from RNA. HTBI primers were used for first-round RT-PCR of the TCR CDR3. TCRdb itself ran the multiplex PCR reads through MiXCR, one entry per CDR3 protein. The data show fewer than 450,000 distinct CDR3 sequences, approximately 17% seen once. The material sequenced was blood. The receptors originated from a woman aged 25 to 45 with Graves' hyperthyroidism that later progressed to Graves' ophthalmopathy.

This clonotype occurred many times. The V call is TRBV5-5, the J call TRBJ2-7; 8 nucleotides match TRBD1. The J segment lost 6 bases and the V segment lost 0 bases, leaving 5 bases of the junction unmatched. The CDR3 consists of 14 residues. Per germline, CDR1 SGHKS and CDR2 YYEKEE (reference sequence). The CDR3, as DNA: TGTGCCAGCAGCTTGGCAGGGGGCTTCGCCGAGCAGTACTTC. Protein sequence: CASSLAGGFAEQYF.

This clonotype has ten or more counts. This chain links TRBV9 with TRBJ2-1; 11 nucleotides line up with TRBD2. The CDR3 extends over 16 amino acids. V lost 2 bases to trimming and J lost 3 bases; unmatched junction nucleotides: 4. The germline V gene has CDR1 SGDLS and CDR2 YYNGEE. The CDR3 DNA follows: TGTGCCAGCAGCGTCTCCGGGACTAGCGGCTACAATGAGCAGTTCTTC. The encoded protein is CASSVSGTSGYNEQFF.

CDR3 in amino acids: CASSLGPGSGNTIYF. CDR3 DNA: TGTGCCAGCAGCCTCGGACCGGGCTCTGGAAACACCATATATTTT. This chain connects TRBV5-4 to TRBJ1-3, with D hard to call. This CDR3 has 15 residues. Per germline, CDR1 SGHNT and CDR2 YYREEE (reference sequence). The V and J ends lost 4 bases and 0 bases respectively, with 11 bases between them.

CDR3 bases: TGTGCCAGCAGTTTAAGGGGGGGGGGCACCTATGGCTACACCTTC. Encoded protein: CASSLRGGGTYGYTF. The rearrangement uses TRBV28 and TRBJ1-2; possible D gene TRBD1, 6 bases. The CDR3 length is 15 residues. V lost 2 bases, J lost 4 bases, and 14 bases lay in between. CDR1 MDHEN and CDR2 SYDVKM come from the germline V gene.

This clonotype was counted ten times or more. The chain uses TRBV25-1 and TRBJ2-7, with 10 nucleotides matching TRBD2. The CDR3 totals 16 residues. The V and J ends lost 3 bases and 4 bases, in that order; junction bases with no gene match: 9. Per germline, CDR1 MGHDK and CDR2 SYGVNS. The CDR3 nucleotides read TGTGCCAGCAGTGAGGGCGCTAGCGGGAGAGGTTACGAGCAGTACTTC. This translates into CASSEGASGRGYEQYF.

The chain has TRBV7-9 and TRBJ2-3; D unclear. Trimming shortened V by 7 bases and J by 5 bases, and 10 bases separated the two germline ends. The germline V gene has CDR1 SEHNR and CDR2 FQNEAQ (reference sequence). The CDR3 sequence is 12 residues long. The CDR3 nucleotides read TGTGCCAGCACCGAGATCCGAGATACGCAGTATTTT. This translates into CASTEIRDTQYF.

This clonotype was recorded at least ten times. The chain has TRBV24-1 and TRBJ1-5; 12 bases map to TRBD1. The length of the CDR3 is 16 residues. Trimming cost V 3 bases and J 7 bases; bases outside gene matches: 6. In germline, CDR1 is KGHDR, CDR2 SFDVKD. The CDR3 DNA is TGTGCCACCAGTGATCCCGGGACAGGGGGCGACCAGCCCCAGCATTTT. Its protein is CATSDPGTGGDQPQHF.

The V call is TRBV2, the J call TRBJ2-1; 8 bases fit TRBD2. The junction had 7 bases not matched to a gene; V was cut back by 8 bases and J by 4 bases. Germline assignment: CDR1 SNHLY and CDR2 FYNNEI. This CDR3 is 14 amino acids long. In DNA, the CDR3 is TGTGCCAGCTGGAGCGGGAGCCTGTACAATGAGCAGTTCTTC. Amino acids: CASWSGSLYNEQFF.

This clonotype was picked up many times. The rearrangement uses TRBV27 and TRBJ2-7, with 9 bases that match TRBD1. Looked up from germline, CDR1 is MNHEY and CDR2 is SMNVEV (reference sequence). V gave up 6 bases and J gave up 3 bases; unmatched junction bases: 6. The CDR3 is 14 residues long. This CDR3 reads CASREQGANYEQYF. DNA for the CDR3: TGTGCCAGCAGAGAACAGGGGGCGAACTACGAGCAGTACTTC.

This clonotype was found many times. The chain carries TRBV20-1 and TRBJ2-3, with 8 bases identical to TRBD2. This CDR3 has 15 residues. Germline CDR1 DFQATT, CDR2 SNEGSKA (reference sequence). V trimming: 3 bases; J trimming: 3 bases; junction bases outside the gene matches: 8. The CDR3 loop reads CSARPSGSGTDTQYF. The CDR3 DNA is TGCAGTGCTAGGCCCAGCGGGAGTGGAACAGATACGCAGTATTTT.

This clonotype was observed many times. The CDR3 region is CSVQLRSYEQYF. As DNA, the CDR3 is TGCAGCGTGCAACTACGATCCTACGAGCAGTACTTC. The chain is built from TRBV29-1 and TRBJ2-7; D is undetermined. The V end lost 6 bases, the J end lost 1 base, and 10 bases lay between the germline ends. This CDR3 is 12 amino acids long. CDR1 is SQVTM and CDR2 is ANQGSEA in the germline V gene.

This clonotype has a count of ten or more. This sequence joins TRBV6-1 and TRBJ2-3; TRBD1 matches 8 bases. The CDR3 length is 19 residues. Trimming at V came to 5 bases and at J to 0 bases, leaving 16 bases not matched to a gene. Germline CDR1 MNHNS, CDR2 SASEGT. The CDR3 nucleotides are TGTGCCAGCAGTCAAGATCCGGGGACAGGACTTCACAGCACAGATACGCAGTATTTT. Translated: CASSQDPGTGLHSTDTQYF.

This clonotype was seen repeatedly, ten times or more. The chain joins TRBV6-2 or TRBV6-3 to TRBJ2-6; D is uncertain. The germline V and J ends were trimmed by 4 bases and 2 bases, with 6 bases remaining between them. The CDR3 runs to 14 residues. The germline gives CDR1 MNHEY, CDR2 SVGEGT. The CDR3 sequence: CASSFVPGANVLTF. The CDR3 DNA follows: TGTGCCAGCAGTTTTGTTCCTGGGGCCAACGTCCTGACTTTC.

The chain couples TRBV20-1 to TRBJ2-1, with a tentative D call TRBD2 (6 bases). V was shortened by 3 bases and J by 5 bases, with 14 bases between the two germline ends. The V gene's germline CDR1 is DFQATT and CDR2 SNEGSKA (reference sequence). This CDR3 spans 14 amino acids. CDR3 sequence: CSASPPSANNEQFF. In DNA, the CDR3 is TGCAGTGCTAGTCCTCCTAGCGCAAACAATGAGCAGTTCTTC.

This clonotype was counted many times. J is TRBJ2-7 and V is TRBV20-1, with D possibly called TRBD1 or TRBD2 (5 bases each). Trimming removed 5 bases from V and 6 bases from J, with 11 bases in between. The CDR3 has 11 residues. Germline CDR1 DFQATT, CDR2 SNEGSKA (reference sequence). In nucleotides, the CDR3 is TGCAGTGCTGGGGACCTCCGCGAGCAGTACTTC. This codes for CSAGDLREQYF.

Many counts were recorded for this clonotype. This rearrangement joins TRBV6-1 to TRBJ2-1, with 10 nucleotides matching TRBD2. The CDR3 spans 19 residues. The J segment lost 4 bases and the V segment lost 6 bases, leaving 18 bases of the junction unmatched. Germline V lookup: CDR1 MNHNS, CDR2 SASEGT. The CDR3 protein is CASSYRDNYLAGGYNEQFF. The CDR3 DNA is TGTGCCAGCAGCTACCGCGACAATTACTTAGCGGGGGGATACAATGAGCAGTTCTTC.

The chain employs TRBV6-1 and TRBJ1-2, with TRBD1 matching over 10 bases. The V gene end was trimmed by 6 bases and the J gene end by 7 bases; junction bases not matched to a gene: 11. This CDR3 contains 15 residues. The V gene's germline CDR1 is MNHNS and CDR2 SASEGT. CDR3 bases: TGTGCCAGCAGAAAAGGGGGACAGGGGAGAGGTGGCTACACCTTC. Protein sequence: CASRKGGQGRGGYTF.

CDR3: CASSQETAISYNEQFF. DNA of the CDR3: TGCGCCAGCAGCCAAGAAACCGCCATCTCCTACAATGAGCAGTTCTTC. The chain couples TRBV4-1 to TRBJ2-1; D is uncertain. Germline CDR1 reads MGHRA; CDR2 reads YSYEKL. The ends were cut back, 0 bases at V and 0 bases at J, with 9 bases in the middle. CDR3 length: 16 amino acids.